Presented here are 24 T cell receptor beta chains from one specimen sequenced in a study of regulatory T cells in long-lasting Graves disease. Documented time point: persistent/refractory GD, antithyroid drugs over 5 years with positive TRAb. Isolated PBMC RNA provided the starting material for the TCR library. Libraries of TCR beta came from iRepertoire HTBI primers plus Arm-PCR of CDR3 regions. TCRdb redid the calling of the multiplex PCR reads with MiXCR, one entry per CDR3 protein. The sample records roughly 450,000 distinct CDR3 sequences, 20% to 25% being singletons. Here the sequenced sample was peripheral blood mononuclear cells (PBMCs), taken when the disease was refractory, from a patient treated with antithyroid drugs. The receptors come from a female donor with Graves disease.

DNA for the CDR3: TGTGCCAGCAGCCGGGTGGGGGATTCACCCCTCCACTTT. Protein product: CASSRVGDSPLHF. The chain carries TRBV7-8 and TRBJ1-6; possible D gene TRBD1, 5 bases. The CDR3 runs 13 residues. Germline V gene data show CDR1 as SGHVS and CDR2 as FQNEAQ. V was clipped by 5 bases and J by 8 bases, with 10 bases between them.

The CDR3 protein is CASSLEYSNSPLHF. DNA for the CDR3: TGCGCCAGCAGCTTGGAGTACAGTAATTCACCCCTCCACTTT. The rearrangement joins TRBV5-1 to TRBJ1-6; D not certain. V lost 0 bases and J lost 6, with 7 bases in between. CDR3 length: 14 residues. From germline, CDR1 is SGHRS and CDR2 YFSETQ.

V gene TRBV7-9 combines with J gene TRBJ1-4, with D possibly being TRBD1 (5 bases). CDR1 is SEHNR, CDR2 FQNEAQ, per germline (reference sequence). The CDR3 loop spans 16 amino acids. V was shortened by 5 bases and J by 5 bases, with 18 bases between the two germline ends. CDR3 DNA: TGTGCCAGCAGCGGATTCAGAGGGGTAGAGAATGAAAAACTGTTTTTT. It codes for CASSGFRGVENEKLFF.

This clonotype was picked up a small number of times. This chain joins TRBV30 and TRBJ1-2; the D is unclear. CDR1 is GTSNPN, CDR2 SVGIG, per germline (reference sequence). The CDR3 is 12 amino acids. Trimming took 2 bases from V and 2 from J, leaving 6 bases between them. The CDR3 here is CAWSPENYGYTF. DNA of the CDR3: TGTGCCTGGAGTCCGGAGAACTATGGCTACACCTTC.

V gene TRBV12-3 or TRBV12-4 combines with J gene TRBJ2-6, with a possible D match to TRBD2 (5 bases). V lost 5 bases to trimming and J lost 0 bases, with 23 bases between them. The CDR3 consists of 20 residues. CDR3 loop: CASSPQPGLKGVSGANVLTF. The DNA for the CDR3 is TGTGCCAGCAGTCCACAACCGGGCCTAAAGGGAGTCTCTGGGGCCAACGTCCTGACTTTC.

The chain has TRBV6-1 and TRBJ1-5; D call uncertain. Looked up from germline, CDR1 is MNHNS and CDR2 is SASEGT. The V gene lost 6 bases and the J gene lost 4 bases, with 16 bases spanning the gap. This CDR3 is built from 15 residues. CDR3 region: CASSQRQQRNQPQHF. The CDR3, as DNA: TGTGCCAGCAGCCAAAGGCAACAGAGAAATCAGCCCCAGCATTTT.

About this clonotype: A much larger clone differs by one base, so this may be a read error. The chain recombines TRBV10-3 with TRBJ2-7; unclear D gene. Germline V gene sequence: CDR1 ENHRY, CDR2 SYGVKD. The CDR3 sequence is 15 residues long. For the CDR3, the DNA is TGTGCCATCAGTGAGTCGACAACTCTTACCTACGGGCAGTACTTC. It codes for CAISESTTLTYGQYF.

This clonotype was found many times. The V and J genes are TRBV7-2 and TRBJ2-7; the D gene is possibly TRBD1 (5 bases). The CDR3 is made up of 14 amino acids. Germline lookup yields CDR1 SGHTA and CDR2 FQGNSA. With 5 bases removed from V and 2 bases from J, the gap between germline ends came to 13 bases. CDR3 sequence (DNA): TGTGCCAGCAGCGCGCAGGGTGATGCCTACGAGCAGTACTTC. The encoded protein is CASSAQGDAYEQYF.

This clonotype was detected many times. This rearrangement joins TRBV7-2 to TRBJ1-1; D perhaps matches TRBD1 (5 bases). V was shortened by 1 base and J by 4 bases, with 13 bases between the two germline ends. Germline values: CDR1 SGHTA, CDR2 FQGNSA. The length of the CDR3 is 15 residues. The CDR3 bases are TGTGCCAGCAGCTTAGTTAGGGGACTCGGCACTGAAGCTTTCTTT. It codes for CASSLVRGLGTEAFF.

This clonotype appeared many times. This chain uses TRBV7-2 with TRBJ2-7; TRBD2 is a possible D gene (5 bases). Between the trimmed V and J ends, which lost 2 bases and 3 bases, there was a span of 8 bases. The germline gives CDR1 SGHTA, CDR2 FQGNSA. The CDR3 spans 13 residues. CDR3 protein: CASSLRRGYEQYF. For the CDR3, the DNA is TGTGCCAGCAGCTTACGACGGGGCTACGAGCAGTACTTC.

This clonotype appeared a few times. This CDR3 reads CASSLWDGYNEQFF. In nucleotides, the CDR3 is TGTGCCAGCAGTTTGTGGGACGGATACAATGAGCAGTTCTTC. This chain uses TRBV28 with TRBJ2-1; either TRBD1 or TRBD2 may fit D (5 bases each). CDR1 is MDHEN, CDR2 SYDVKM, per germline. This CDR3 has 14 amino acids. Trimming left V 3 bases short and J 4 bases short, with 10 bases between.

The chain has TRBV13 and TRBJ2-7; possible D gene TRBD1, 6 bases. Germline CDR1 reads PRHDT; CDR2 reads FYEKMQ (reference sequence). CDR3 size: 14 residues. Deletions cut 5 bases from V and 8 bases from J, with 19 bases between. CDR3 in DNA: TGTGCCAGCAGCCGAGAAATCCAGGGGCGGAAGCAGTACTTC. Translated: CASSREIQGRKQYF.

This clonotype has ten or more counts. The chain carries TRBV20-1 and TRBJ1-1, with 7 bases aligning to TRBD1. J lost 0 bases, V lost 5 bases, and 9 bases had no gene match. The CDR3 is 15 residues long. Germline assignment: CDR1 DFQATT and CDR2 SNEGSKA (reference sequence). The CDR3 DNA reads TGCAGTGCTTCCTCCGGGACAGCGTTGAACACTGAAGCTTTCTTT. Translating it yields CSASSGTALNTEAFF.

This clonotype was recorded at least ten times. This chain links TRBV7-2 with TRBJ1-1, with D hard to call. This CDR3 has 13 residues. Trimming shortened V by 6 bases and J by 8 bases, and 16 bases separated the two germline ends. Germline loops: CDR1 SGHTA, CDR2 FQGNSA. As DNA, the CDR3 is TGTGCCAGCAGGACCCTTGCAGGCGACGAAGCTTTCTTT. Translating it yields CASRTLAGDEAFF.

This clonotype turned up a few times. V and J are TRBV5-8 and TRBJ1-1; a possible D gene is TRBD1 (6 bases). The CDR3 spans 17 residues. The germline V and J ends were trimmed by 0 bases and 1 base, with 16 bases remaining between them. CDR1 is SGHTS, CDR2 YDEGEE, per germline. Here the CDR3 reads CASSLVPGTQKNTEAFF. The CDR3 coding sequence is TGTGCCAGCAGCTTGGTGCCGGGGACACAAAAGAACACTGAAGCTTTCTTT.

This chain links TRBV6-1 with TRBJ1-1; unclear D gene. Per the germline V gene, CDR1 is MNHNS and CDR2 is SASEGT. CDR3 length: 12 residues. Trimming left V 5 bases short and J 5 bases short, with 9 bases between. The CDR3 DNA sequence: TGTGCCAGCAGTCGCATCCGGACTGAAGCTTTCTTT. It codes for CASSRIRTEAFF.

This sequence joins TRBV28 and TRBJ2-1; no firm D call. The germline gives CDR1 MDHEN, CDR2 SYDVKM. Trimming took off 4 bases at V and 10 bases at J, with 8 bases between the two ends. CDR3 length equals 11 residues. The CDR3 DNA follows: TGTGCCAGCAGTTATAACCAGGAGCAGTTCTTC. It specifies CASSYNQEQFF.

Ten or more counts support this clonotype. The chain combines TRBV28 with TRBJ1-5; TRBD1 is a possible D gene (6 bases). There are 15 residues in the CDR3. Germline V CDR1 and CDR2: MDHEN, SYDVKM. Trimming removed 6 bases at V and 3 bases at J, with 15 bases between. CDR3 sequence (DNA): TGTGCCAGCAGCCTACCCCGGGACACCAATCAGCCCCAGCATTTT. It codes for CASSLPRDTNQPQHF.

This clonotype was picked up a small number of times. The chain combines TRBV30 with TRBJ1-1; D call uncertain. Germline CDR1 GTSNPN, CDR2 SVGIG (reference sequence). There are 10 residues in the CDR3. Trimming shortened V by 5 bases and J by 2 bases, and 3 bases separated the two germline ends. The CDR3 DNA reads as TGTGCCTGGGGCAACACTGAAGCTTTCTTT. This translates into CAWGNTEAFF.

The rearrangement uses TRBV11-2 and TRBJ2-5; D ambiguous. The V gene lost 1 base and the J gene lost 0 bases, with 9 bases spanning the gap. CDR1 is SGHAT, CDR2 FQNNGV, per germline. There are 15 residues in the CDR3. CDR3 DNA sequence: TGTGCCAGCAGCTTAGCGGTCGCGTACCAAGAGACCCAGTACTTC. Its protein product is CASSLAVAYQETQYF.

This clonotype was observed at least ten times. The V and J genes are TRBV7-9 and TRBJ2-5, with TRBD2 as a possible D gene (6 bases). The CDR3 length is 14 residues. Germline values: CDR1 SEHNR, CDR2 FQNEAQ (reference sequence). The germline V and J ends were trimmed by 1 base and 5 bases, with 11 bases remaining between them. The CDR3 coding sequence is TGTGCCAGCAGCTTAGGGCGGGGTTACGAGACCCAGTACTTC. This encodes CASSLGRGYETQYF.

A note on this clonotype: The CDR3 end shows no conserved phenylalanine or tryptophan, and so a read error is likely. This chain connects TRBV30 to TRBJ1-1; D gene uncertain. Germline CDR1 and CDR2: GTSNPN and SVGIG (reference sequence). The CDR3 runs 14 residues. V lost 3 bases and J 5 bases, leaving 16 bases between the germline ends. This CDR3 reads CAWRGWGGSTEAFL. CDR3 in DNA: TGTGCCTGGAGGGGGTGGGGAGGTAGTACTGAAGCTTTCCTT.

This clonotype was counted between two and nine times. This CDR3 is CSASPGGPWGSGANVLTF. The CDR3 region has the DNA TGCAGTGCGTCGCCTGGGGGACCCTGGGGCTCTGGGGCCAACGTCCTGACTTTC. This chain uses TRBV20-1 with TRBJ2-6, with D perhaps TRBD1 or TRBD2 (5 bases each). This CDR3 spans 18 amino acids. V was shortened by 6 bases and J by 0 bases, with 21 bases between the two germline ends. CDR1 DFQATT and CDR2 SNEGSKA come from the germline V gene (reference sequence).

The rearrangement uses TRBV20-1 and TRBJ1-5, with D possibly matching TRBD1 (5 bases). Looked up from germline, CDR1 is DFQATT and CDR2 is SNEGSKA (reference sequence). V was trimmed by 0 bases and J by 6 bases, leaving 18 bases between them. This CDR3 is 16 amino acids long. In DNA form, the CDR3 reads TGCAGTGCTAGAGAACGTACCGTAGGGGCGGGTCAGCCCCAGCATTTT. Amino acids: CSARERTVGAGQPQHF.